The rows below give T cell receptor beta chains drawn from one sample of a study of CD8+ T cells in alopecia areata. Data came from immunoSEQ multiplex PCR; TCRdb stores just in-frame clones and leaves some out. Of roughly 200,000 clones detected, about three fifths appear once; the ten largest clones hold 3% to 3.5%. The sample here was CD4+ T cells sorted from blood, taken at week 4, from a patient treated with tofacitinib. These receptors originate from a human donor with alopecia areata. Each CDR3 is given with its conserved first and last residue. Each record gives: V gene, CDR3 protein.

V: TRBV5-1; CDR3: CASRRTEETQYF
V: TRBV5-1; CDR3: CASSLERTDTQYF
V: TRBV27; CDR3: CASSPVMETEAFF
V: TRBV29-1; CDR3: CSVWLRGTDTQYF
V: TRBV2; CDR3: CATSRRSGANTGELFF
V: TRBV5-6; CDR3: CASTFTGIPGETQYF
V: TRBV29-1; CDR3: CSVLRKMNTEAFF
V: TRBV30; CDR3: CAWSGQLQETQYF
V: TRBV4-1; CDR3: CASSQVGKGNAKNIQYF
V: TRBV7-9; CDR3: CASSQDVIAGWYNEQFF
V: TRBV29-1; CDR3: CSVGRGLYTEAFF
V: TRBV29-1; CDR3: CSAHSGQGQAQYF
V: TRBV7-2; CDR3: CASSLGFTDTQYF
V: TRBV29-1; CDR3: CSVDAVDHYGYTF
V: TRBV5-1; CDR3: CASSSQGVGAQETQYF
V: TRBV5-1; CDR3: CASSLSTGGAEETQYF
V: TRBV7-3; CDR3: CASSPHPGDAGANVLTF
V: TRBV7-6; CDR3: CASTTGDSSYEQYF
V: TRBV29-1; CDR3: CSVAGVAETQYF
V: TRBV2; CDR3: CASSPRGYTEAFF
V: TRBV29-1; CDR3: CSVGGQGIFYEQYF
V: TRBV4-1; CDR3: CASSHQVSDYEQYF
V: TRBV5-1; CDR3: CASSDRTGGLRSPLHF
V: TRBV5-4; CDR3: CASSSPPSVYNEQFF
V: TRBV2; CDR3: CASSESAGFNYGYTF
V: TRBV29-1; CDR3: CSVGLGPGYTF
V: TRBV11-2; CDR3: CASSLNSYGYTF
V: TRBV7-2; CDR3: CASTETGGGVDEQFF
V: TRBV6-5; CDR3: CASSPGTTRQPQHF
V: TRBV30; CDR3: CAWSWRSNQPQHF
V: TRBV5-4; CDR3: CASSLGDKTEAFF
V: TRBV5-1; CDR3: CASAVSVETQYF
V: TRBV7-3; CDR3: CASSLTGYNEQFF
V: TRBV5-1; CDR3: CASSVGQGKTEAFF
V: TRBV2; CDR3: CASTRAIGETQYF
V: TRBV30; CDR3: CAWTIRFDRGEAFF
V: TRBV19; CDR3: CASRTRTGGRAFF
V: TRBV19; CDR3: CASADSLNSPLHF
V: TRBV29-1; CDR3: CSVELGFGSPLHF
V: TRBV29-1; CDR3: CSVEGQGTDTQYF
V: TRBV6-7; CDR3: CASAIGTGEGYTF
V: TRBV2; CDR3: CASSEGPNSPLHF
V: TRBV7-3; CDR3: CASSQGRSSYNEQFF
V: TRBV4-1; CDR3: CASNGQGNSPLHF
V: TRBV4-3; CDR3: CASSQGIGGPLNYGYTF
V: TRBV11-3; CDR3: CASSSGQINEQFF
V: TRBV14; CDR3: CASSQGLRKEAFF
V: TRBV30; CDR3: CAWSARYTEAFF
V: TRBV30; CDR3: CAWSPRGGYQPQHF
V: TRBV30; CDR3: CAWSVSAGLGSPLHF
V: TRBV11-2; CDR3: CASSGGLQETQYF
V: TRBV5-1; CDR3: CASSVTGTMNTEAFF
V: TRBV30; CDR3: CACRTASNTGELFF
V: TRBV9; CDR3: CASSVASTTTGELFF
V: TRBV9; CDR3: CASSTGSWGYTF
V: TRBV2; CDR3: CASSVAGNEKLFF